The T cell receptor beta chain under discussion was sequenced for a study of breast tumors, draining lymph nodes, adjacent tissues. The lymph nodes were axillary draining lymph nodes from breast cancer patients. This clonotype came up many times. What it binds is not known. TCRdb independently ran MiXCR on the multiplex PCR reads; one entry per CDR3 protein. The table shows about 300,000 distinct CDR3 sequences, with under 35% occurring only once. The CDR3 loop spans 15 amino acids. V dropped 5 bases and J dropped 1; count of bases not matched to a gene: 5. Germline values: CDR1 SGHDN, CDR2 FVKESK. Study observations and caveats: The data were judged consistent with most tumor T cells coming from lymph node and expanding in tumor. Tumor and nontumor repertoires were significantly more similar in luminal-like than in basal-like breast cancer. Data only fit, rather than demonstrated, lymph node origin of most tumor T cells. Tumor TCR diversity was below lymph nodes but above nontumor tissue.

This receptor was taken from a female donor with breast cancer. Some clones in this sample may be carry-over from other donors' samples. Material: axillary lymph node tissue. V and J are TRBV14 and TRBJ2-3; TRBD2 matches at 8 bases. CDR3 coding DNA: TGTGCCAGCAGCAAAAGCGGGAGAGGCACAGATACGCAGTATTTT. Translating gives CASSKSGRGTDTQYF.